This T cell receptor beta chain came from a study of blood T cell repertoires in COVID-19. Study as a whole: Both acute and convalescent COVID-19 samples were obtained from the United States, Italy and Spain.

V lost 1 base and J lost 0; bases outside the gene matches: 8. Looked up from germline, CDR1 is LNHNV and CDR2 is YYDKDF (reference sequence). The CDR3 is made up of 18 amino acids. Per the authors' pipeline: Amplification with reference gene primers provided the estimates of nucleated cell counts. The repertoire was sequenced with immunoSEQ multiplex PCR; TCRdb's copy has only in-frame clones and lacks some. The V and J calls and clone size are taken from that table; D and trimming were inferred from the DNA. The table shows hundreds of thousands of clones, with approximately 80% occurring only once. Participant reports of clinical history set cohort assignment.

The sequenced material came from PBMCs or T cells enriched from blood (not recorded which). This rearrangement joins TRBV15 to TRBJ1-5, with TRBD1 matching 8 bases. The receptor was derived from a woman aged 40 to 50 with acute COVID-19. CDR3 in amino acids: CATSRVGQGLHSNQPQHF. CDR3 DNA sequence: TGTGCCACCAGCAGAGTCGGACAGGGCCTCCATAGCAATCAGCCCCAGCATTTT.